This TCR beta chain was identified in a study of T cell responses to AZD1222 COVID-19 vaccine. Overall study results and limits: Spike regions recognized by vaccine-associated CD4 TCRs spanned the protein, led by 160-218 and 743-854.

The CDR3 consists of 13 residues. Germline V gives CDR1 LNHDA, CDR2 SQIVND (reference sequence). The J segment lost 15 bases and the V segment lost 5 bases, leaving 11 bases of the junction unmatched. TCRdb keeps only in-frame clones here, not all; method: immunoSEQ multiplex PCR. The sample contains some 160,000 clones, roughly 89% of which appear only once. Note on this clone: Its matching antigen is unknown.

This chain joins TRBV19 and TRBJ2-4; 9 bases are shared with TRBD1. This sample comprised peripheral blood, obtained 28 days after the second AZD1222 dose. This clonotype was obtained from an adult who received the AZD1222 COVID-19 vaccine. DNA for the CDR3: TGTGCCAGTAGTCCGGTACAGGGGGCGGGTGGGTACTTC. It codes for CASSPVQGAGGYF.